This T cell receptor beta chain was captured by sequencing in a study of CD4 and CD8 cells across lung adenocarcinoma regions. MiXCR was run by TCRdb on the PCR reads, yielding one entry per CDR3 protein. Of around 25,000 distinct CDR3 sequences in the sample, over 45% were seen once. The CDR3 runs to 15 residues. CDR1 is MGHRA, CDR2 YSYEKL, per germline. As regards this clonotype: The junction departs from the called germline gene at one end, perhaps through a read error.

Samples came from patients with localized non-small cell lung adenocarcinoma. This TCR was recovered from a male donor with lung adenocarcinoma. The CD4 and CD8 labels of this study may be unreliable. The chain recombines TRBV4-1 with TRBJ2-4, with 7 bases identical to TRBD1. Sequenced material: CD8+ T cells from the center of a lung tumor. The CDR3 is CASKRGLGAKDTQYF. The CDR3 DNA reads as TGCGCCAGCAAGAGGGGGCTGGGAGCCAAAGACACTCAGTATTTC.